The source of this T cell receptor beta chain is a study of cytomegalovirus exposure and HLA in healthy donors. Background on the study: There were some 400 genotyped donors. Of these, roughly 86% fell in the genetic ancestry cluster associated with self-reported Caucasian donors.

PCR employed 60 Vbeta and 13 Jbeta primers. Some clones are missing from TCRdb's copy, which holds only in-frame ones; the method was immunoSEQ multiplex PCR. The sample holds about 190,000 clones; around 79% are singletons and the top ten take roughly 1.6%. About this clone: Its antigen is as yet unknown.

The CDR3 runs 15 residues. Trimming took 0 bases from V and 3 from J; bases not matched to a gene: 1. Germline V gene sequence: CDR1 SGDLS, CDR2 YYNGEE. Study observations and caveats: Fewer N-insertions than the approximately 700-donor mean were reportedly shown by an Asian-associated ancestry cluster in a later analysis.

Sequencing was performed on PBMCs. The J gene is TRBJ1-5, the V gene TRBV9; 9 bases align to TRBD1. The clonotype was recovered from a young woman in good health and CMV-seronegative. CDR3 amino acids: CASSVGDRVNQPQHF. The CDR3 nucleotides are TGTGCCAGCAGCGTAGGGGACAGGGTCAATCAGCCCCAGCATTTT.